One T cell receptor (beta chain) is described in this entry. This sample was included in a study of T cell changes during pregnancy in multiple sclerosis. The method was immunoSEQ multiplex PCR; TCRdb's version includes in-frame clones alone and lacks a portion of them. This sample carries 45,000 to 55,000 clones, roughly 88% of them seen once, and the ten largest clones take about 1.5%. CDR1 is MNHEY, CDR2 SMNVEV, per germline (reference sequence). The CDR3 runs 16 residues. With 5 bases clipped from V and 10 bases from J, the junction kept 15 bases outside the gene matches. This clonotype originated in a female donor in good health, enrolled as a control in a pregnancy study. The sample consisted of peripheral blood, taken in the first trimester of pregnancy. The chain uses TRBV27 and TRBJ2-5, with 11 bases matching TRBD2. CDR3: CASSPTSGGASRDQYF. CDR3 nucleotides: TGTGCCAGCAGTCCCACTAGCGGGGGAGCTTCTAGGGACCAGTACTTC.